Presented here are 10 T cell receptor beta chains from one specimen sequenced in a study of T-cell reconstitution after alpha-beta-depleted transplantation in children. Unique molecular identifiers featured in how the TCRbeta library was prepared. Each CDR3 protein gets one entry after TCRdb re-called the PCR reads with MiXCR. The sample lists tens of thousands of distinct CDR3 sequences; 44% were seen once. Sample: PBMCs, mostly from graft donor cells, taken 360 days after TCRalphabeta/CD19-depleted stem cell transplant. The receptors derive from a male patient under 18 who had a stem cell transplant for acute lymphoblastic leukemia, so the T cells may come from the graft donor.

The genes are TRBV29-1 and TRBJ2-6; D is perhaps TRBD1 (6 bases). With 4 bases removed from V and 4 bases from J, the gap between germline ends came to 11 bases. CDR1 is SQVTM and CDR2 is ANQGSEA in the germline V gene. This CDR3 region has 14 residues. The CDR3 DNA reads as TGCAGCGTTGTTACAGGGTACGGGGCCAACGTCCTGACTTTC. This codes for CSVVTGYGANVLTF.

This clonotype showed up many times. The chain is built from TRBV5-1 and TRBJ2-2; D call uncertain. Germline assignment: CDR1 SGHRS and CDR2 YFSETQ. The V end lost 1 base, the J end lost 6 bases, and 4 bases lay between the germline ends. The CDR3 has 12 amino acids. As DNA, the CDR3 is TGCGCCAGCAGCTTGTCCCCCGGGGAGCTGTTTTTT. This sequence encodes CASSLSPGELFF.

There are many counts of this clonotype. The J gene is TRBJ2-1, the V gene TRBV4-2; TRBD2 is a possible D gene (5 bases). V lost 3 bases, J lost 2 bases, and 20 bases lay in between. The CDR3 is 18 amino acids. CDR1 is LGHNA and CDR2 is YNFKEQ in the germline V gene. The CDR3 sequence: CASSHRGGRTQAYNEQFF. In nucleotides, the CDR3 is TGTGCCAGCAGCCACCGGGGTGGCAGAACGCAGGCCTACAATGAGCAGTTCTTC.

The CDR3 sequence: CASIMGSGRTDTQYF. The CDR3 DNA reads TGTGCCAGCATCATGGGGAGCGGGAGAACAGATACGCAGTATTTT. The rearrangement uses TRBV12-3 or TRBV12-4 and TRBJ2-3; 8 nucleotides align to TRBD2. Germline trimming cut 7 bases from V and 3 bases from J; bases unmatched to any gene: 9. The CDR3 runs to 15 residues.

J is TRBJ2-2 and V is TRBV29-1, with 8 bases identical to TRBD1. The ends lost 6 bases at V and 1 base at J; junction bases unmatched: 4. The germline V gene encodes CDR1 SQVTM and CDR2 ANQGSEA. This CDR3 has 14 amino acids. The CDR3 region is CSVDRGKNTGELFF. The CDR3 DNA reads TGCAGCGTCGACAGGGGAAAGAACACCGGGGAGCTGTTTTTT.

V and J are TRBV6-1 and TRBJ1-5; TRBD1 agrees at 11 bases. Germline CDR1 is MNHNS and CDR2 is SASEGT. The CDR3 is made up of 16 amino acids. The trim removed 4 bases at V and 7 bases at J, leaving 9 bases unmatched. The DNA of the CDR3 is TGTGCCAGCAGTGGCTGGACAGGGGGCTTTTGGCAGCCCCAGCATTTT. This translates into CASSGWTGGFWQPQHF.

DNA for the CDR3: TGTGCCAGCAGTCCACTCCGGGACAAAAACACCGGGGAGCTGTTTTTT. Its translation is CASSPLRDKNTGELFF. The gene calls are TRBV28 and TRBJ2-2; possibly TRBD1 for D (6 bases). The germline gives CDR1 MDHEN, CDR2 SYDVKM. This CDR3 has 16 residues. V was trimmed by 5 bases and J by 2 bases, leaving 15 bases between them. Combining the CDR3 with reference TRBV28 and TRBJ2-2 gives the whole variable domain DVKVTQSSRYLVKRTGEKVFLECVQDMDHENMFWYRQDPGLGLRLIYFSYDVKMKEKGDIPEGYSVSREKKERFSLILESASTNQTSMYLCASSPLRDKNTGELFFGEGSRLTVL.

This clonotype has a handful of counts. This chain joins TRBV10-3 and TRBJ1-6, with TRBD1 identical over 7 bases. This CDR3 region has 15 residues. Germline V gene data show CDR1 as ENHRY and CDR2 as SYGVKD. J gave up 6 bases and V 1 base, and 3 bases lay outside the gene matches. CDR3 region: CAISELTGINSPLHF. The CDR3 nucleotides are TGTGCCATCAGTGAGTTGACAGGGATTAATTCACCCCTCCACTTT.

There are many counts of this clonotype. The chain uses TRBV6-2 or TRBV6-3 and TRBJ1-5; tentatively, D is TRBD1 (5 bases). The V gene's germline CDR1 is MNHEY and CDR2 SVGEGT. The V end was cut by 0 bases, the J end by 4 bases, with 13 bases between. CDR3 size: 16 residues. The CDR3 nucleotides read TGTGCCAGCAGTTACTCGATGCGGGGACGGAATCAGCCCCAGCATTTT. It yields the protein CASSYSMRGRNQPQHF.

The table lists this clonotype with many counts. J is TRBJ1-3 and V is TRBV5-6, with D tentatively TRBD1 (6 bases). CDR3 length: 16 residues. Trimming removed 6 bases from V and 0 bases from J, with 16 bases in between. CDR1 and CDR2 from the germline V gene are SGHDT and YYEEEE. The CDR3 region is CASNLRGLISGNTIYF. The CDR3, as DNA: TGTGCCAGCAATCTCAGGGGCCTCATCTCTGGAAACACCATATATTTT. Full variable domain (remainder filled in from reference TRBV5-6 and TRBJ1-3): DAGVTQSPTHLIKTRGQQVTLRCSPKSGHDTVSWYQQALGQGPQFIFQYYEEEERQRGNFPDRFSGHQFPNYSSELNVNALLLGDSALYLCASNLRGLISGNTIYFGEGSWLTVV.